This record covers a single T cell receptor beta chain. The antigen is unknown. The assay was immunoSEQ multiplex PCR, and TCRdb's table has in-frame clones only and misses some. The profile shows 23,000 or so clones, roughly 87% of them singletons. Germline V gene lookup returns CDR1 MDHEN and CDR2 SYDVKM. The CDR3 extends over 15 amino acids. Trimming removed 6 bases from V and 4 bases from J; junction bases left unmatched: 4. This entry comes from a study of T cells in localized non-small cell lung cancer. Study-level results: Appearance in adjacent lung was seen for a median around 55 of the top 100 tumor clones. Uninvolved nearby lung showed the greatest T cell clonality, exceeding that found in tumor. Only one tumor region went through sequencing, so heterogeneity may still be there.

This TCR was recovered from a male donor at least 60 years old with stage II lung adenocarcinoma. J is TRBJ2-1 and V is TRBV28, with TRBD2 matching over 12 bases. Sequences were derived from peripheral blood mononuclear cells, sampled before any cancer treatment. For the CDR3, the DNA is TGTGCCAGCAGCCCGGGACTAGCGGGTTACAATGAGCAGTTCTTC. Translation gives CASSPGLAGYNEQFF.